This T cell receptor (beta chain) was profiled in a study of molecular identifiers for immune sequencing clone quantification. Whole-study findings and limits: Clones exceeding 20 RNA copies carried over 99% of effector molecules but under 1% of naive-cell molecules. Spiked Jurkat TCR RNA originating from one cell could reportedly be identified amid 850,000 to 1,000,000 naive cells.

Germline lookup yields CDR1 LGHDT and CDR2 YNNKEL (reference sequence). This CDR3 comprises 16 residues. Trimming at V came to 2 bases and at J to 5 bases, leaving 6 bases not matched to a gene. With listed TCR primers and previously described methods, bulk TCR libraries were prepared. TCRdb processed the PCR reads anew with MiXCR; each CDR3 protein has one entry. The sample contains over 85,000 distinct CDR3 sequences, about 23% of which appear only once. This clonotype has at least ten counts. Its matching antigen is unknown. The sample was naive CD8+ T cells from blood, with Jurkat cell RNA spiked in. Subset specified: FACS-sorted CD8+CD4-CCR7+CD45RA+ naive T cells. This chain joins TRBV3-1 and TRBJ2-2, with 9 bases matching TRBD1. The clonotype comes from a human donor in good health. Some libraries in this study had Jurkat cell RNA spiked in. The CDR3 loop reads CASSQHLTGGTGELFF. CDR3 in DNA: TGTGCCAGCAGCCAACACTTGACAGGGGGAACCGGGGAGCTGTTTTTT. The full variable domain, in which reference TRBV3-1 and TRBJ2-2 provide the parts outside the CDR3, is DTAVSQTPKYLVTQMGNDKSIKCEQNLGHDTMYWYKQDSKKFLKIMFSYNNKELIINETVPNRFSPKSPDKAHLNLHINSLELGDSAVYFCASSQHLTGGTGELFFGEGSRLTVL.